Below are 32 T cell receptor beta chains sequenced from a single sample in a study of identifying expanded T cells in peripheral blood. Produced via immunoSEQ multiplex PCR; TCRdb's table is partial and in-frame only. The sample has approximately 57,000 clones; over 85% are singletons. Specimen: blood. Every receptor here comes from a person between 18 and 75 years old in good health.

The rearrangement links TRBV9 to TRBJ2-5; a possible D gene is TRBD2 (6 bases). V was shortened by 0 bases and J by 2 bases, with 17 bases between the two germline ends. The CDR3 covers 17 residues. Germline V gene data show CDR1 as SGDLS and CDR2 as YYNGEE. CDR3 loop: CASSVGGAWRGQETQYF. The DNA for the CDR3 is TGTGCCAGCAGCGTAGGTGGAGCTTGGAGGGGTCAAGAGACCCAGTACTTC.

The CDR3 loop reads CASSLRSTDTQYF. The CDR3 bases are TGTGCCAGCAGCTTACGGAGCACAGATACGCAGTATTTT. The V and J genes are TRBV11-2 and TRBJ2-3; D call uncertain. The germline V and J ends were trimmed by 2 bases and 0 bases, with 3 bases remaining between them. Per germline, CDR1 SGHAT and CDR2 FQNNGV. The CDR3 runs to 13 residues.

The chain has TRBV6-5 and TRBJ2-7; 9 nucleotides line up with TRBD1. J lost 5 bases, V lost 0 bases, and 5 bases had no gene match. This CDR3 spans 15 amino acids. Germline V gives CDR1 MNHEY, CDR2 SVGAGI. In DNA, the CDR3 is TGTGCCAGCAGTTACTCACGGACAGGGGTCAACGAGCAGTACTTC. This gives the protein CASSYSRTGVNEQYF.

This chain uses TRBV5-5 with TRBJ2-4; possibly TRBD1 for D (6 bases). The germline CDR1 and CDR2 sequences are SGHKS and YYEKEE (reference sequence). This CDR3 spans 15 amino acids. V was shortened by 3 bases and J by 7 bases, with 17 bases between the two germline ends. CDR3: CASSSGQTGMNIQYF. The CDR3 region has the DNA TGTGCCAGCAGCTCAGGACAGACTGGGATGAACATTCAGTACTTC.

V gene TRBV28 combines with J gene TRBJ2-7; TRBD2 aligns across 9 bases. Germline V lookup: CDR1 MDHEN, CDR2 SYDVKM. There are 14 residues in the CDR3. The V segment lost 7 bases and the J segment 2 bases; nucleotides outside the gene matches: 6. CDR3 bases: TGTGCCAGCACCCCGGCGGGGGGGACCTACGAGCAGTACTTC. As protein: CASTPAGGTYEQYF.

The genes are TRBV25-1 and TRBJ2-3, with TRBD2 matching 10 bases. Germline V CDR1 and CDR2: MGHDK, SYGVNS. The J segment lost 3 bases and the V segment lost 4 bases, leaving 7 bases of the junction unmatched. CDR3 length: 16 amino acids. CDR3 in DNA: TGTGCCAGCAGTGGGTTTGGAGCGGGAGGGACAGATACGCAGTATTTT. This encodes CASSGFGAGGTDTQYF.

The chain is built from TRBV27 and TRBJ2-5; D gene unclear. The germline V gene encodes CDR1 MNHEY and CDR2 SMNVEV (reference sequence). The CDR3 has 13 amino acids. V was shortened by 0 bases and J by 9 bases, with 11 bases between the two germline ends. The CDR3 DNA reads TGTGCCAGCAGTTTATCGATTGGTGGGGCCCAGTACTTC. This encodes CASSLSIGGAQYF.

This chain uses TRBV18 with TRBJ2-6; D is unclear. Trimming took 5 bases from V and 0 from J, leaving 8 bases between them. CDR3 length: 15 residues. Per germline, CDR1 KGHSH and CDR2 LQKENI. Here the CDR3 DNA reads TGTGCCAGCTCAAAACAGCGCTCTGGGGCCAACGTCCTGACTTTC. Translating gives CASSKQRSGANVLTF.

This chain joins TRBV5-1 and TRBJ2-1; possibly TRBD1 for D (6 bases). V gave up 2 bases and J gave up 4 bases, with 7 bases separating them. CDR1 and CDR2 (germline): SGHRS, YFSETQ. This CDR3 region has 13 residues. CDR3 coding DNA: TGCGCCAGCAGCTTCACAGGGTACAATGAGCAGTTCTTC. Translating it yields CASSFTGYNEQFF. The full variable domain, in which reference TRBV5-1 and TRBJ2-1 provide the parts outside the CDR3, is KAGVTQTPRYLIKTRGQQVTLSCSPISGHRSVSWYQQTPGQGLQFLFEYFSETQRNKGNFPGRFSGRQFSNSRSEMNVSTLELGDSALYLCASSFTGYNEQFFGPGTRLTVL.

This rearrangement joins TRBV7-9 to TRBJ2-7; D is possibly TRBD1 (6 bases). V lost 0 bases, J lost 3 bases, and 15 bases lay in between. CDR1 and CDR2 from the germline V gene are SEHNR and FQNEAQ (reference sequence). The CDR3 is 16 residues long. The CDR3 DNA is TGTGCCAGCAGCTTAGCAGCGGACAGTTGGAACTACGAGCAGTACTTC. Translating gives CASSLAADSWNYEQYF.

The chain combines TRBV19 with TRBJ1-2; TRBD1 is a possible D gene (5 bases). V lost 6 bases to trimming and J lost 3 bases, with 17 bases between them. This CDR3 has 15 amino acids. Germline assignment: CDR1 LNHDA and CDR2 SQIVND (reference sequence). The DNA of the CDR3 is TGTGCCAGTAGGACCCGTGGGGGGAGTGACTATGGCTACACCTTC. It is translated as CASRTRGGSDYGYTF. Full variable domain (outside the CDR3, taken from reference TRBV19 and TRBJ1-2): DGGITQSPKYLFRKEGQNVTLSCEQNLNHDAMYWYRQDPGQGLRLIYYSQIVNDFQKGDIAEGYSVSREKKESFPLTVTSAQKNPTAFYLCASRTRGGSDYGYTFGSGTRLTVV.

CDR3 bases: TGTGCCATCAGTGACATCGGTCCAGTAGGGAATGAAAAACTGTTTTTT. It translates to CAISDIGPVGNEKLFF. The V and J genes are TRBV10-3 and TRBJ1-4; D remains ambiguous. Per germline, CDR1 ENHRY and CDR2 SYGVKD. Trimming removed 3 bases from V and 5 bases from J, with 16 bases in between. CDR3 length: 16 amino acids.

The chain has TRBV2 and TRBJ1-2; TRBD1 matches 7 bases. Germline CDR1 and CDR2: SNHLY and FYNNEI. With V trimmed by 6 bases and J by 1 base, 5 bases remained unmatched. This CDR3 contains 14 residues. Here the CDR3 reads CASRGRDSNYGYTF. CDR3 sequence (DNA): TGTGCCAGCAGGGGAAGGGACAGTAACTATGGCTACACCTTC. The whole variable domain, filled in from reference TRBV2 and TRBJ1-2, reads EPEVTQTPSHQVTQMGQEVILRCVPISNHLYFYWYRQILGQKVEFLVSFYNNEISEKSEIFDDQFSVERPDGSNFTLKIRSTKLEDSAMYFCASRGRDSNYGYTFGSGTRLTVV.

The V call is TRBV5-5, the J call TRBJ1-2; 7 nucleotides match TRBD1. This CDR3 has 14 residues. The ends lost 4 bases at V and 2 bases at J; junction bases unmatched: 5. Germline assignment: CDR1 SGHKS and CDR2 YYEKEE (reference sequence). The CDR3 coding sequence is TGTGCCAGCAGCCTCGGACAGGCAAACTATGGCTACACCTTC. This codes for CASSLGQANYGYTF.

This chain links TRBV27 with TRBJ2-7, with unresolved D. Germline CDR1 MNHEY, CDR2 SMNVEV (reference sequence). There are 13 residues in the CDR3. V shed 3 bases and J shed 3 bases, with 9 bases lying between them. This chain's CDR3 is CASSLGFGYEQYF. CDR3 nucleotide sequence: TGTGCCAGCAGTTTGGGGTTTGGCTACGAGCAGTACTTC.

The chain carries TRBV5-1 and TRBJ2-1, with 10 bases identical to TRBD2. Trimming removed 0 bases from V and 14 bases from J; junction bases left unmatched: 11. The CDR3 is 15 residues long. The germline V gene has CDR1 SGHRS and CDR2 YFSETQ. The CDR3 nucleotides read TGCGCCAGCAGCTTGGTACTAGCGGGGAGCGAAGGGGAGTTCTTC. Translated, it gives CASSLVLAGSEGEFF.

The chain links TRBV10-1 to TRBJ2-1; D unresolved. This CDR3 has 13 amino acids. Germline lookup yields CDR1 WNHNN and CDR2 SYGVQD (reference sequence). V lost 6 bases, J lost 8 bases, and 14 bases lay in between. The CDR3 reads CASRDTSGDEQFF. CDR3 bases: TGCGCCAGCAGGGATACGTCCGGCGATGAGCAGTTCTTC.

CDR3 region: CASSLGQRSNEQFF. The CDR3 coding sequence is TGTGCCAGCAGCTTGGGACAGCGGTCCAATGAGCAGTTCTTC. This chain links TRBV7-9 with TRBJ2-1, with 7 positions matching TRBD1. Per germline, CDR1 SEHNR and CDR2 FQNEAQ (reference sequence). This CDR3 has 14 residues. V trimming: 3 bases; J trimming: 6 bases; junction bases outside the gene matches: 5.

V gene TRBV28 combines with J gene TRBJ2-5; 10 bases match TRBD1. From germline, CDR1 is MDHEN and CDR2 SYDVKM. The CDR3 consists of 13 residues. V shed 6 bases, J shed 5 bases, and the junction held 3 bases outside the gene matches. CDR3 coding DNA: TGTGCCAGCAGAGACAGGGGGCAGGAGACCCAGTACTTC. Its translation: CASRDRGQETQYF.

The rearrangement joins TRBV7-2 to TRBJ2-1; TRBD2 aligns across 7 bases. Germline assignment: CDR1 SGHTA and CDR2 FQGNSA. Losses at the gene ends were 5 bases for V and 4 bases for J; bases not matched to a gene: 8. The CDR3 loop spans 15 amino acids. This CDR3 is CASSLRTRSYNEQFF. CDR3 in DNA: TGTGCCAGCAGCCTGAGGACTAGGTCGTACAATGAGCAGTTCTTC.

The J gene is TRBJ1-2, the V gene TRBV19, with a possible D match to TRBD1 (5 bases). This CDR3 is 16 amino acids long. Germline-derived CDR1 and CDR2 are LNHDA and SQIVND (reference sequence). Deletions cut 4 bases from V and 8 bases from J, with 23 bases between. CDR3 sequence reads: CASSKGTDSSSKGYTF. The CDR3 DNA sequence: TGTGCCAGTAGTAAGGGAACTGACAGTTCCTCGAAGGGCTACACCTTC.

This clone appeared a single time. DNA for the CDR3: TGCGCCAGCAGCTTGCTAGCGGGAGTGGACACCGGGGAGCTGTTTTTT. It is translated as CASSLLAGVDTGELFF. The chain combines TRBV5-1 with TRBJ2-2; 10 bases are shared with TRBD2. V lost 1 base and J lost 3; bases outside the gene matches: 3. Germline V gives CDR1 SGHRS, CDR2 YFSETQ. This CDR3 spans 16 amino acids.

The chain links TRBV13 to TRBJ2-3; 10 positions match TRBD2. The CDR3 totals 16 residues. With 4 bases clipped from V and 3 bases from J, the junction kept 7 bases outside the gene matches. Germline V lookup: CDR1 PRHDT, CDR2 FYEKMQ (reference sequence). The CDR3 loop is CASSSKLAGSTDTQYF. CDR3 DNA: TGTGCCAGCAGCTCTAAACTAGCGGGGAGTACAGATACGCAGTATTTT.

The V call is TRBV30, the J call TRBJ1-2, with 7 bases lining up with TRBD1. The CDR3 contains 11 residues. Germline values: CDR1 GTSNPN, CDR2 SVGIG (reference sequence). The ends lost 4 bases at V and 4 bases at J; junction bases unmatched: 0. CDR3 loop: CAWNRGYGYTF. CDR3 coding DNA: TGTGCCTGGAACAGGGGCTATGGCTACACCTTC. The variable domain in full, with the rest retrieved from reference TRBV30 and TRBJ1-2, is SQTIHQWPATLVQPVGSPLSLECTVEGTSNPNLYWYRQAAGRGLQLLFYSVGIGQISSEVPQNLSASRPQDRQFILSSKKLLLSDSGFYLCAWNRGYGYTFGSGTRLTVV.

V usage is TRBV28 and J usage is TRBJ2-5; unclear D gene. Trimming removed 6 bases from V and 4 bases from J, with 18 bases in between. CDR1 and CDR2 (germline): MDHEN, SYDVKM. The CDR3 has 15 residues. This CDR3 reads CASSPGSNPSETQYF. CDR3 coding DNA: TGTGCCAGCAGCCCCGGGTCAAACCCTTCAGAGACCCAGTACTTC.

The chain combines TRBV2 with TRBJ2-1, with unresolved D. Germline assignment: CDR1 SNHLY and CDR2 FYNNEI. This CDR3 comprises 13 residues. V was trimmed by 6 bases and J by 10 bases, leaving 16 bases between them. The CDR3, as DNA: TGTGCCAGCAGCCCTGGTATCTGGCCCGAGCAGTTCTTC. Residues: CASSPGIWPEQFF.

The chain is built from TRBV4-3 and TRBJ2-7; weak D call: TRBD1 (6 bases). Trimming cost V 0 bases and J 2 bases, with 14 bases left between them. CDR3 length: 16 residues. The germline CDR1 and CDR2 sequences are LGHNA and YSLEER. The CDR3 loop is CASSQDITGRTYEQYF. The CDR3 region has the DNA TGCGCCAGCAGCCAAGATATTACAGGGAGAACCTACGAGCAGTACTTC.

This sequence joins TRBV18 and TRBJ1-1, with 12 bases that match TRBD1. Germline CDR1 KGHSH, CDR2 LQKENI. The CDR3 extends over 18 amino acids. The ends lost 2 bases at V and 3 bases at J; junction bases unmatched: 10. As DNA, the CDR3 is TGTGCCAGCTCACCAGAACCGGGACAGGGGGCGCGGGACACTGAAGCTTTCTTT. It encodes CASSPEPGQGARDTEAFF.

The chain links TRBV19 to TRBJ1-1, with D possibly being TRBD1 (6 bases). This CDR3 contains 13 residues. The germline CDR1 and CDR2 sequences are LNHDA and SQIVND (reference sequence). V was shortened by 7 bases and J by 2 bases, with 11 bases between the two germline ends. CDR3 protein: CASTQGRNTEAFF. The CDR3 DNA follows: TGTGCCAGTACACAGGGCCGTAACACTGAAGCTTTCTTT.

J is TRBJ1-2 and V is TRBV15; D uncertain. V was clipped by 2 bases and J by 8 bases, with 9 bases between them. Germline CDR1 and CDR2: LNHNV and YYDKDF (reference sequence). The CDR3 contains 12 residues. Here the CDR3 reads CATSRPPPGYTF. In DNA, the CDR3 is TGTGCCACCAGCAGACCCCCCCCGGGCTACACCTTC.

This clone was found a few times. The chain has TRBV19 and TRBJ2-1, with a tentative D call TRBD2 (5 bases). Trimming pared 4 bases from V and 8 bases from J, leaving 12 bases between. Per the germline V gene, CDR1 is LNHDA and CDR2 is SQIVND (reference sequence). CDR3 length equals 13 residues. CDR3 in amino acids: CASSTPAVYEQFF. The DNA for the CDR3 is TGTGCCAGTAGTACCCCAGCGGTCTATGAGCAGTTCTTC. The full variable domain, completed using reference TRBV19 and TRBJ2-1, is DGGITQSPKYLFRKEGQNVTLSCEQNLNHDAMYWYRQDPGQGLRLIYYSQIVNDFQKGDIAEGYSVSREKKESFPLTVTSAQKNPTAFYLCASSTPAVYEQFFGPGTRLTVL.

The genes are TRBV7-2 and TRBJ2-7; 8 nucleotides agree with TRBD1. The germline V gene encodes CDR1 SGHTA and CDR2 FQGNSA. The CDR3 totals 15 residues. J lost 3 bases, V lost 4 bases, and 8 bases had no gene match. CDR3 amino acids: CASSSRQGKGYEQYF. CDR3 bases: TGTGCCAGCAGCTCGAGACAGGGGAAGGGCTACGAGCAGTACTTC.